These 12 T cell receptor beta chains were sequenced from one sample in a study of OX40 agonist ivuxolimab in advanced cancers. Here immunoSEQ multiplex PCR was the method, and the copy in TCRdb shows in-frame clones only, minus some. This table has over 25,000 clones, 70% to 85% appearing once. Sequencing used CD4+ or CD8+ T cells sorted from blood, obtained in a trial of the OX40 agonist ivuxolimab. Receptor source: an adult with an advanced solid tumor such as melanoma, head and neck, liver or kidney cancer.

V and J are TRBV7-2 and TRBJ2-7; D is uncertain. Germline lookup yields CDR1 SGHTA and CDR2 FQGNSA. This CDR3 has 17 amino acids. With 5 bases removed from V and 2 bases from J, the gap between germline ends came to 22 bases. CDR3 loop: CASSQSTYIEIPYEQYF. The CDR3 nucleotides read TGTGCCAGCAGCCAGAGTACTTACATTGAAATTCCCTACGAGCAGTACTTC.

The chain combines TRBV5-8 with TRBJ2-5; no reliable D call. The V gene lost 0 bases and the J gene lost 2 bases, with 14 bases spanning the gap. This CDR3 comprises 16 residues. Germline CDR1 is SGHTS and CDR2 is YDEGEE. CDR3 coding DNA: TGTGCCAGCAGCTTGGTTCAGTCGGCATCACAAGAGACCCAGTACTTC. Translated, it gives CASSLVQSASQETQYF.

This clone came up once. The V and J genes are TRBV7-6 and TRBJ1-3; D uncertain. In germline, CDR1 is SGHVS, CDR2 FNYEAQ. The CDR3 runs 12 residues. The ends were cut back, 5 bases at V and 11 bases at J, with 13 bases in the middle. The CDR3 DNA is TGTGCCAGCAGCCCGATTGTAAGCGCCATATATTTT. It codes for CASSPIVSAIYF.

Here the CDR3 reads CASSGQGGQGHNEQFF. CDR3 nucleotides: TGTGCCAGCAGCGGCCAGGGGGGGCAAGGGCACAATGAGCAGTTCTTC. The rearrangement links TRBV11-2 to TRBJ2-1; D possibly uses TRBD1 or TRBD2 (7 bases each). Deletions cut 5 bases from V and 5 bases from J, with 19 bases between. Germline V lookup: CDR1 SGHAT, CDR2 FQNNGV. The CDR3 extends over 16 amino acids.

The chain employs TRBV5-1 and TRBJ2-2; D is undetermined. The V end lost 2 bases, the J end lost 5 bases, and 13 bases lay between the germline ends. Germline V lookup: CDR1 SGHRS, CDR2 YFSETQ. CDR3 length: 15 amino acids. CDR3 sequence reads: CASSFWGSGTGELFF. DNA for the CDR3: TGCGCCAGCAGCTTTTGGGGAAGTGGGACCGGGGAGCTGTTTTTT.

This clone occurred once. The chain joins TRBV6-6 to TRBJ1-2, with D tentatively TRBD1 (6 bases). Germline assignment: CDR1 MNHNY and CDR2 SVGAGI (reference sequence). The CDR3 runs to 13 residues. Trimming cost V 2 bases and J 6 bases, with 10 bases left between them. CDR3 amino acids: CASSYNSGDGYTF. The CDR3 bases are TGTGCCAGCAGTTACAACTCAGGGGATGGCTACACCTTC.

A single count supports this clone. In DNA, the CDR3 is TGCGCCAGCAGCTTGGAGTCGGGGTACTCCTACGAGCAGTACTTC. Protein product: CASSLESGYSYEQYF. V is TRBV5-1 and J is TRBJ2-7, with D maybe TRBD2 (5 bases). The V end was cut by 0 bases, the J end by 0 bases, with 10 bases between. The CDR3 sequence is 15 residues long. Germline loops: CDR1 SGHRS, CDR2 YFSETQ. Looking up the rest from reference TRBV5-1 and TRBJ2-7 gives the full variable domain: KAGVTQTPRYLIKTRGQQVTLSCSPISGHRSVSWYQQTPGQGLQFLFEYFSETQRNKGNFPGRFSGRQFSNSRSEMNVSTLELGDSALYLCASSLESGYSYEQYFGPGTRLTVT.

The chain uses TRBV9 and TRBJ2-1; maybe TRBD2 (6 bases). Germline-derived CDR1 and CDR2 are SGDLS and YYNGEE. V was clipped by 3 bases and J by 8 bases, with 12 bases between them. This CDR3 is built from 13 residues. CDR3 region: CASSAGSEDEQFF. CDR3 DNA: TGTGCCAGCAGCGCCGGGAGCGAGGATGAGCAGTTCTTC.

In its sample, this clone was seen once. The chain combines TRBV5-6 with TRBJ1-2; 9 bases match TRBD1. V dropped 3 bases and J dropped 7; count of bases not matched to a gene: 10. This CDR3 comprises 15 residues. Germline CDR1 and CDR2: SGHDT and YYEEEE. The CDR3 reads CASSSAGTGYRGYTF. DNA of the CDR3: TGTGCCAGCAGCTCTGCCGGGACAGGGTATCGTGGCTACACCTTC.

The rearrangement links TRBV7-2 to TRBJ2-1, with 7 bases matching TRBD1. The V segment lost 5 bases and the J segment 4 bases; nucleotides outside the gene matches: 11. CDR3 length equals 16 residues. Germline assignment: CDR1 SGHTA and CDR2 FQGNSA. The CDR3 loop is CASSRTPGTVYNEQFF. The CDR3 bases are TGTGCCAGCAGCCGGACCCCCGGGACAGTATACAATGAGCAGTTCTTC.

V and J are TRBV6-1 and TRBJ2-2; TRBD2 is a possible D gene (5 bases). V was clipped by 6 bases and J by 8 bases, with 13 bases between them. Germline loops: CDR1 MNHNS, CDR2 SASEGT. This CDR3 is 13 amino acids long. CDR3 loop: CASRDLSSGELFF. DNA of the CDR3: TGTGCCAGCAGGGACTTAAGTAGTGGGGAGCTGTTTTTT.

This clone was found once. The chain recombines TRBV7-9 with TRBJ2-7; 9 nucleotides line up with TRBD1. Germline-derived CDR1 and CDR2 are SEHNR and FQNEAQ (reference sequence). The CDR3 consists of 15 residues. V dropped 1 base and J dropped 1; count of bases not matched to a gene: 2. This CDR3 reads CASSLEGTGSYEQYF. CDR3 DNA sequence: TGTGCCAGCAGCTTAGAAGGGACAGGGTCCTACGAGCAGTACTTC.